These 21 T cell receptor beta chains were all obtained from the same sample, sequenced in a study of radiotherapy plus CTLA-4 blockade in lung cancer. Data came from immunoSEQ multiplex PCR; TCRdb stores just in-frame clones and leaves some out. The sample shows 70,000 to 90,000 clones, under 90% of them seen only once. The sample here was peripheral blood, taken from a patient treated with radiotherapy plus ipilimumab. Source of these receptors: a human donor with non-small cell lung cancer who had stable disease on radiotherapy plus ipilimumab.

The chain employs TRBV27 and TRBJ1-3; D uncertain. V lost 3 bases and J 2 bases, leaving 14 bases between the germline ends. The CDR3 sequence is 16 residues long. Germline CDR1 is MNHEY and CDR2 is SMNVEV (reference sequence). The CDR3 nucleotides are TGTGCCAGCAGTTTGGGTCTGGGTTTTGCTGGAAACACCATATATTTT. Protein product: CASSLGLGFAGNTIYF.

V gene TRBV5-1 combines with J gene TRBJ2-2; D ambiguous. The CDR3 has 11 amino acids. Germline values: CDR1 SGHRS, CDR2 YFSETQ. The germline V and J ends were trimmed by 9 bases and 4 bases, with 7 bases remaining between them. The CDR3 spells CATTLTGELFF. Here the CDR3 DNA reads TGCGCCACCACCCTCACCGGGGAGCTGTTTTTT.

The V and J genes are TRBV28 and TRBJ2-5; the match to TRBD1 covers 7 bases. Trimming at V came to 11 bases and at J to 8 bases, leaving 11 bases not matched to a gene. The CDR3 has 12 amino acids. The germline gives CDR1 MDHEN, CDR2 SYDVKM. CDR3 sequence: CAAQGQADTQYF. CDR3 coding DNA: TGTGCCGCCCAAGGACAGGCGGATACCCAGTACTTC.

Here the CDR3 reads CASSLAGVETQYF. CDR3 nucleotide sequence: TGTGCCAGCAGCTTGGCGGGGGTAGAGACCCAGTACTTC. The chain couples TRBV5-4 to TRBJ2-5; tentative D call: TRBD2 (6 bases). Trimming removed 0 bases from V and 4 bases from J, with 7 bases in between. This CDR3 contains 13 residues. Germline-derived CDR1 and CDR2 are SGHNT and YYREEE (reference sequence).

The V call is TRBV5-1, the J call TRBJ1-1; 8 nucleotides line up with TRBD1. V lost 3 bases and J lost 1; bases outside the gene matches: 5. CDR3 length: 15 amino acids. Germline V CDR1 and CDR2: SGHRS, YFSETQ. CDR3 DNA sequence: TGCGCCAGCAGCTCAGGGGGCGCGGGGAACACTGAAGCTTTCTTT. Translation: CASSSGGAGNTEAFF.

The chain links TRBV28 to TRBJ1-6; weak D call: TRBD1 (6 bases). Trimming left V 6 bases short and J 7 bases short, with 13 bases between. Per germline, CDR1 MDHEN and CDR2 SYDVKM. CDR3 length: 14 amino acids. CDR3 loop: CASRTTGPNSPLHF. The CDR3 region has the DNA TGTGCCAGCAGGACGACAGGCCCAAATTCACCCCTCCACTTT.

J is TRBJ2-1 and V is TRBV5-1; 9 nucleotides agree with TRBD2. CDR1 SGHRS and CDR2 YFSETQ come from the germline V gene. The CDR3 spans 15 residues. V was clipped by 5 bases and J by 4 bases; unmatched bases: 7. The DNA of the CDR3 is TGCGCCAGCAGATTTACTAGCGGGCAGTACAATGAGCAGTTCTTC. It specifies CASRFTSGQYNEQFF.

The chain couples TRBV5-1 to TRBJ2-3; 9 nucleotides align to TRBD2. Germline loops: CDR1 SGHRS, CDR2 YFSETQ. This CDR3 is built from 16 residues. The V gene end was trimmed by 6 bases and the J gene end by 2 bases; junction bases not matched to a gene: 10. The CDR3 reads CASNPVGGRDTDTQYF. DNA for the CDR3: TGCGCCAGCAACCCTGTTGGCGGGAGGGACACAGATACGCAGTATTTT.

This clone appeared once. This chain links TRBV9 with TRBJ1-1; 7 bases align to TRBD1. V was pared by 2 bases and J by 5 bases, with 9 bases of the junction left unmatched. From germline, CDR1 is SGDLS and CDR2 YYNGEE. The CDR3 consists of 15 residues. This CDR3 is CASSVQTGFGTEAFF. Written as DNA, the CDR3 is TGTGCCAGCAGCGTCCAGACAGGGTTCGGAACTGAAGCTTTCTTT.

The chain couples TRBV9 to TRBJ2-7, with D possibly being TRBD1 or TRBD2 (5 bases each). Per germline, CDR1 SGDLS and CDR2 YYNGEE. The CDR3 extends over 15 amino acids. With 2 bases removed from V and 2 bases from J, the gap between germline ends came to 14 bases. The CDR3 loop reads CASSVRSGTPYEQYF. CDR3 sequence (DNA): TGTGCCAGCAGCGTCCGATCCGGGACCCCCTACGAGCAGTACTTC.

The chain combines TRBV19 with TRBJ2-5; either TRBD1 or TRBD2 may fit D (5 bases each). Germline-derived CDR1 and CDR2 are LNHDA and SQIVND (reference sequence). CDR3 length equals 15 residues. Trimming removed 2 bases from V and 1 base from J, with 11 bases in between. Here the CDR3 reads CASSIKGTIQETQYF. DNA for the CDR3: TGTGCCAGTAGTATAAAGGGGACGATCCAAGAGACCCAGTACTTC.

This chain connects TRBV5-5 to TRBJ2-1; the D gene is possibly TRBD2 (6 bases). CDR1 and CDR2 from the germline V gene are SGHKS and YYEKEE (reference sequence). This CDR3 comprises 14 residues. V shed 4 bases and J shed 9 bases, with 17 bases lying between them. CDR3 amino acids: CASSGTIREVEQFF. The CDR3 region has the DNA TGTGCCAGCAGCGGGACGATAAGGGAGGTTGAGCAGTTCTTC.

The CDR3 DNA sequence: TGTGCCAGCAGTCTAACTCAGGTGGACGAGCAGTACTTC. It specifies CASSLTQVDEQYF. This chain uses TRBV2 with TRBJ2-7; no reliable D call. The CDR3 has 13 residues. Trimming removed 5 bases at V and 5 bases at J, with 13 bases between. Per germline, CDR1 SNHLY and CDR2 FYNNEI.

This clone has more than one count but fewer than ten. The chain has TRBV28 and TRBJ1-6; a possible D gene is TRBD1 (5 bases). Germline values: CDR1 MDHEN, CDR2 SYDVKM. The CDR3 runs to 14 residues. Trimming took off 2 bases at V and 6 bases at J, with 8 bases between the two ends. The CDR3 region has the DNA TGTGCCAGCAGTTTACGACAGACTAATTCACCCCTCCACTTT. Translating it yields CASSLRQTNSPLHF. Supplemented by reference TRBV28 and TRBJ1-6, the full variable domain reads DVKVTQSSRYLVKRTGEKVFLECVQDMDHENMFWYRQDPGLGLRLIYFSYDVKMKEKGDIPEGYSVSREKKERFSLILESASTNQTSMYLCASSLRQTNSPLHFGNGTRLTVT.

This sequence joins TRBV5-5 and TRBJ1-1; D is unclear. The CDR3 spans 16 residues. Germline V gene data show CDR1 as SGHKS and CDR2 as YYEKEE (reference sequence). Between the trimmed V and J ends, which lost 4 bases and 4 bases, there was a span of 20 bases. The CDR3: CASSKTAGRLSTEAFF. CDR3 DNA sequence: TGTGCCAGCAGCAAAACAGCCGGACGTCTGAGCACTGAAGCTTTCTTT. Looking up the rest from reference TRBV5-5 and TRBJ1-1 gives the full variable domain: DAGVTQSPTHLIKTRGQQVTLRCSPISGHKSVSWYQQVLGQGPQFIFQYYEKEERGRGNFPDRFSARQFPNYSSELNVNALLLGDSALYLCASSKTAGRLSTEAFFGQGTRLTVV.

The V call is TRBV7-8, the J call TRBJ1-5; TRBD1 is a possible D gene (5 bases). The CDR3 runs to 14 residues. Germline CDR1 SGHVS, CDR2 FQNEAQ. Trimming removed 0 bases from V and 4 bases from J, with 7 bases in between. CDR3 amino acids: CASSLAQGNQPQHF. CDR3 DNA: TGTGCCAGCAGCTTAGCCCAGGGTAATCAGCCCCAGCATTTT.

A single count supports this clone. The rearrangement uses TRBV6-1 and TRBJ1-1; D remains unclear. This CDR3 is 14 amino acids long. V dropped 0 bases and J dropped 1 base, with 6 bases sitting between them. Germline CDR1 and CDR2: MNHNS and SASEGT. CDR3 DNA: TGTGCCAGCAGTGAAGCGTGGAGGAACACTGAAGCTTTCTTT. It is translated as CASSEAWRNTEAFF.

This clone was counted only a few times. This chain joins TRBV30 and TRBJ2-7; no clear D gene. Trimming removed 0 bases at V and 3 bases at J, with 6 bases between. This CDR3 has 12 residues. CDR1 and CDR2 from the germline V gene are GTSNPN and SVGIG (reference sequence). The CDR3 loop reads CAWSVASYEQYF. CDR3 DNA sequence: TGTGCCTGGAGTGTAGCCAGCTACGAGCAGTACTTC.

V and J are TRBV6-5 and TRBJ1-5; maybe TRBD1 (6 bases). The CDR3 contains 13 residues. Germline assignment: CDR1 MNHEY and CDR2 SVGAGI. V was clipped by 6 bases and J by 4 bases, with 10 bases between them. CDR3 DNA sequence: TGTGCCAGCAGGCGGACAGAAAATCAGCCCCAGCATTTT. It yields the protein CASRRTENQPQHF.

This clone came up a few times. The V gene is TRBV2, the J gene TRBJ1-5; D uncertain. V was pared by 10 bases and J by 4 bases, with 17 bases between. Looked up from germline, CDR1 is SNHLY and CDR2 is FYNNEI. The CDR3 is made up of 14 amino acids. This chain's CDR3 is CATRTWLQNQPQHF. CDR3 DNA: TGTGCCACCCGGACGTGGCTCCAAAATCAGCCCCAGCATTTT.

This clone was found once. The DNA of the CDR3 is TGTGCCAGCAGTTACTCGACTTCTCGGGGTACCGAGCAGTACTTC. Translated, it gives CASSYSTSRGTEQYF. This chain links TRBV6-6 with TRBJ2-7; D is possibly TRBD2 (5 bases). CDR1 is MNHNY, CDR2 SVGAGI, per germline (reference sequence). V was trimmed by 0 bases and J by 6 bases, leaving 15 bases between them. The CDR3 consists of 15 residues.